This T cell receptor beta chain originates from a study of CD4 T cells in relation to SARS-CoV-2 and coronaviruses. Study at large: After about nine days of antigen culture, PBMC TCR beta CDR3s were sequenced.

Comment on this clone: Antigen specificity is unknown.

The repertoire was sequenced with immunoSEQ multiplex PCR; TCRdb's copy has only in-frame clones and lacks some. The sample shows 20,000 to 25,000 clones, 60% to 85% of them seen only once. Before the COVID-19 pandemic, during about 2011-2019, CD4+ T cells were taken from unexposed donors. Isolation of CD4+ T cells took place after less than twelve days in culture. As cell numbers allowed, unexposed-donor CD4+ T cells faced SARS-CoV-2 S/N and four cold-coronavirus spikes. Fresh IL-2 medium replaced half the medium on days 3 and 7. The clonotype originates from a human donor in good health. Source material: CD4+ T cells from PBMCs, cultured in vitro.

The CDR3 loop is CASSLGGADTEAFF. CDR3 DNA: TGTGCCAGCAGCTTAGGGGGCGCCGACACTGAAGCTTTCTTT. The J gene is TRBJ1-1, the V gene TRBV7-9; TRBD1 might be the D (5 bases). CDR1 and CDR2 (germline): SEHNR, FQNEAQ (reference sequence). CDR3 length equals 14 residues. V lost 1 base and J 3 bases, leaving 9 bases between the germline ends. Together with reference TRBV7-9 and TRBJ1-1, the CDR3 gives the full variable domain: DTGVSQNPRHKITKRGQNVTFRCDPISEHNRLYWYRQTLGQGPEFLTYFQNEAQLEKSRLLSDRFSAERPKGSFSTLEIQRTEQGDSAMYLCASSLGGADTEAFFGQGTRLTVV.